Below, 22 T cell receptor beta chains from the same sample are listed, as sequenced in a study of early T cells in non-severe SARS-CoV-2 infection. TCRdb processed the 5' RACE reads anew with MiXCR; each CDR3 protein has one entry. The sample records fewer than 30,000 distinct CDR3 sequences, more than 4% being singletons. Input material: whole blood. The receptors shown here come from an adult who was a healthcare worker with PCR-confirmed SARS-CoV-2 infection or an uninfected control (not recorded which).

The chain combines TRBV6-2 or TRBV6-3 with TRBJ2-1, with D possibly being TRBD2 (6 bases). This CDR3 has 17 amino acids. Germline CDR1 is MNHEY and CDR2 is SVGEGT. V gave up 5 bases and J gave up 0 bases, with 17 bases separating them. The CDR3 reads CASSTRGTLSSYNEQFF. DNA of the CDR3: TGTGCCAGCAGTACGAGAGGGACTTTGAGCTCCTACAATGAGCAGTTCTTC.

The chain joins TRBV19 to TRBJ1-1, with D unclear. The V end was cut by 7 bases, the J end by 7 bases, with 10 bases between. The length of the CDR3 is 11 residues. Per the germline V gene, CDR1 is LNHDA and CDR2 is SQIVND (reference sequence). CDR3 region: CASIQMGEAFF. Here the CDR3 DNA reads TGTGCCAGTATTCAGATGGGTGAAGCTTTCTTT.

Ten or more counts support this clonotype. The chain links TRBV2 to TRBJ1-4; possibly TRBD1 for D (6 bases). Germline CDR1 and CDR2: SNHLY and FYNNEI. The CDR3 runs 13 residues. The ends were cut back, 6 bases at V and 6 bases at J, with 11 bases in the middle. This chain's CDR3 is CASSGQIDEKLFF. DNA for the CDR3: TGTGCCAGCAGCGGACAGATAGATGAAAAACTGTTTTTT.

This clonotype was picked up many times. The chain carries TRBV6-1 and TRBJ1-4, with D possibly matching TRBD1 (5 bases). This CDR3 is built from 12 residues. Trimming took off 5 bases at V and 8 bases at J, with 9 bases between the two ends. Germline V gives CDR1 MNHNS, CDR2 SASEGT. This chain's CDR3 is CASSFGDEKLFF. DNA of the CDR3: TGTGCCAGCAGTTTCGGGGACGAAAAACTGTTTTTT.

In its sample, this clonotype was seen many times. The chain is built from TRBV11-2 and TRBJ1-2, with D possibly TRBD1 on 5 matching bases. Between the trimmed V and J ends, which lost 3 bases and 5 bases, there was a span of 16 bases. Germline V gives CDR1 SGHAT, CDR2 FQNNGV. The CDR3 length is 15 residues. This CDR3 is CASSLGPGSSYGYTF. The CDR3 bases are TGTGCCAGCAGCTTGGGGCCGGGGTCCTCTTATGGCTACACCTTC.

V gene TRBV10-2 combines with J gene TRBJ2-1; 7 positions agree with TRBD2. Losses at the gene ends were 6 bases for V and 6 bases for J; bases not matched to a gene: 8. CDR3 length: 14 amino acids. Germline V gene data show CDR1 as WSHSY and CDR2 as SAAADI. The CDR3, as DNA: TGCGCCAGCAGCCCGCAACTAGCGTCCAATGAGCAGTTCTTC. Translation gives CASSPQLASNEQFF.

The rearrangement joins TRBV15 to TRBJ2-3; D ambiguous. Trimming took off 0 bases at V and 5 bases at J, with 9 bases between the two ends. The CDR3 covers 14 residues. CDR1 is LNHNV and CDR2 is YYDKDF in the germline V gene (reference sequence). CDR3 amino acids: CATSRDYTGDTQYF. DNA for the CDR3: TGTGCCACCAGCAGAGATTACACCGGAGATACGCAGTATTTT. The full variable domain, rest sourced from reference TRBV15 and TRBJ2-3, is DAMVIQNPRYQVTQFGKPVTLSCSQTLNHNVMYWYQQKSSQAPKLLFHYYDKDFNNEADTPDNFQSRRPNTSFCFLDIRSPGLGDTAMYLCATSRDYTGDTQYFGPGTRLTVL.

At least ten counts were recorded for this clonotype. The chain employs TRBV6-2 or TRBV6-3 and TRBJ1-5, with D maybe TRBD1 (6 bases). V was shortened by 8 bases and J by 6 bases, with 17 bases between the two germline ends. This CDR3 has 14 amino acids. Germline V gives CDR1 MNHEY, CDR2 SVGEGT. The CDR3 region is CASVGGARSQPQHF. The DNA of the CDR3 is TGTGCCAGCGTTGGGGGGGCGCGGAGTCAGCCCCAGCATTTT.

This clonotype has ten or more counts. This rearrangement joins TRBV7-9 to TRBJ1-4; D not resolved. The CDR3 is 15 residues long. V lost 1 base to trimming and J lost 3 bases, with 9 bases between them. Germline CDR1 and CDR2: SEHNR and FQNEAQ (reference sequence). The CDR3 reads CASSLEGGSNEKLFF. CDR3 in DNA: TGTGCCAGCAGCTTAGAAGGAGGGTCTAATGAAAAACTGTTTTTT. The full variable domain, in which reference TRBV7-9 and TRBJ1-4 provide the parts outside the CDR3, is DTGVSQNPRHKITKRGQNVTFRCDPISEHNRLYWYRQTLGQGPEFLTYFQNEAQLEKSRLLSDRFSAERPKGSFSTLEIQRTEQGDSAMYLCASSLEGGSNEKLFFGSGTQLSVL.

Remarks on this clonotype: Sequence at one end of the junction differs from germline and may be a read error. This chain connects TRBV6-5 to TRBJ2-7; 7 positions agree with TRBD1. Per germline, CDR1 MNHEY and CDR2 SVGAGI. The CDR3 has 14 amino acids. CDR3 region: CAGSSVTGNYEQYF. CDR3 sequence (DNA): TGTGCCGGCAGTTCCGTGACAGGGAACTACGAGCAGTACTTC.

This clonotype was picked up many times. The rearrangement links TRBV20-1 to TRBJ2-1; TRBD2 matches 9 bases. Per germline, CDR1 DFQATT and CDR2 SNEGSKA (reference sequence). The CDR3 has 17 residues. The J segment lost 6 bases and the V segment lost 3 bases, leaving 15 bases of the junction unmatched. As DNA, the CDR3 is TGCAGTGCTAGTCATTACCTAGCGGGGAATCGCGGCAATGAGCAGTTCTTC. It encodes CSASHYLAGNRGNEQFF.

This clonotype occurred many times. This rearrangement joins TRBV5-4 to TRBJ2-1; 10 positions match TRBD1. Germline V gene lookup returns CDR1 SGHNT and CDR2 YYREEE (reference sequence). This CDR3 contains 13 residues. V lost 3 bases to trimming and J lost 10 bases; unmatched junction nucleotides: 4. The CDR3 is CASSWDRGGEQFF. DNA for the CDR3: TGTGCCAGCAGCTGGGACAGGGGCGGCGAGCAGTTCTTC.

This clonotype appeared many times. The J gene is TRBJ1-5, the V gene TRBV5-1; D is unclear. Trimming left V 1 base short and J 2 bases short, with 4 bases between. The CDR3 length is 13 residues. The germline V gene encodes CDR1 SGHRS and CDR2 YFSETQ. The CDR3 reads CASSLSGNQPQHF. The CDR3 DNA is TGCGCCAGCAGCTTGTCGGGCAATCAGCCCCAGCATTTT.

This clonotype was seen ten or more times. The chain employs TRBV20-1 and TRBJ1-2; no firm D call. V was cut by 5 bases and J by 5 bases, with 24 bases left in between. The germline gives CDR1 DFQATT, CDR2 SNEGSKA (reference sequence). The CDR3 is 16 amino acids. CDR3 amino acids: CSALARSTTGPYGYTF. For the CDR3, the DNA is TGCAGTGCTTTGGCGAGGAGTACGACGGGCCCGTATGGCTACACCTTC.

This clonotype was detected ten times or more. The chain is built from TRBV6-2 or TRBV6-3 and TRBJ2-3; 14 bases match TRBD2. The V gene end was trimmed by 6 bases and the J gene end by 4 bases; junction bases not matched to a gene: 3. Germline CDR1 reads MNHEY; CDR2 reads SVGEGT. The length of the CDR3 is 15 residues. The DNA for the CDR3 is TGTGCCAGCAGGGGACTAGCGGGGGAATCAGATACGCAGTATTTT. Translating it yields CASRGLAGESDTQYF.

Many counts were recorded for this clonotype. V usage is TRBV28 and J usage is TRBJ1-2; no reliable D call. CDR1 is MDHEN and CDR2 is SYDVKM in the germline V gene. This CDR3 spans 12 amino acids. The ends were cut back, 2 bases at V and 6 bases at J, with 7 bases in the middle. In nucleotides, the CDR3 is TGTGCCAGCAGTTTAGTTGAGGATGGCTACACCTTC. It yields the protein CASSLVEDGYTF.

CDR3 in amino acids: CASSLGPQDTQYF. DNA of the CDR3: TGTGCCAGCAGCTTAGGACCACAGGATACGCAGTATTTT. The V call is TRBV11-3, the J call TRBJ2-3, with unresolved D. Germline V gene sequence: CDR1 SGHNT, CDR2 YENEEA. CDR3 length equals 13 residues. Trimming left V 1 base short and J 6 bases short, with 8 bases between.

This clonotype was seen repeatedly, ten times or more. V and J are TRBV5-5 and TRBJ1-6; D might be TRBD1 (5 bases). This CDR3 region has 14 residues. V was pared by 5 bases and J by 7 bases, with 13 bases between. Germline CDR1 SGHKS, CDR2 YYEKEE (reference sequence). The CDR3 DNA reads TGTGCCAGCAGTTCGAGACAGCAGAATTCACCCCTCCACTTT. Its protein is CASSSRQQNSPLHF.

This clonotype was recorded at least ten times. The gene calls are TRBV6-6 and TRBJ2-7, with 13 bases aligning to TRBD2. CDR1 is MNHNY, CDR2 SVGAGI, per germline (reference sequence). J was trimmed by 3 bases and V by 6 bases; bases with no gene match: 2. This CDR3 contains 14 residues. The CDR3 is CASRGLAGSYEQYF. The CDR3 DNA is TGTGCCAGCAGGGGACTAGCGGGGAGCTACGAGCAGTACTTC.

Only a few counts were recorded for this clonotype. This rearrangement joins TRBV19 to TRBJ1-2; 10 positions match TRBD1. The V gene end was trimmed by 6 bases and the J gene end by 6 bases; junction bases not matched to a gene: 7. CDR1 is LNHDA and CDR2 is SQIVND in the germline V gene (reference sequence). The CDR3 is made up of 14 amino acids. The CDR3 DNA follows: TGTGCCAGTAGACGGGACAGGGGATCGAATGGCTACACCTTC. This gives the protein CASRRDRGSNGYTF.

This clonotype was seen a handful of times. Here the CDR3 reads CASSQELPSFRANTGELFF. Here the CDR3 DNA reads TGCGCCAGCAGCCAAGAACTTCCGTCCTTCCGCGCGAACACCGGGGAGCTGTTTTTT. The chain employs TRBV4-3 and TRBJ2-2; D is unresolved. Per germline, CDR1 LGHNA and CDR2 YSLEER. Trimming pared 0 bases from V and 0 bases from J, leaving 17 bases between. There are 19 residues in the CDR3.

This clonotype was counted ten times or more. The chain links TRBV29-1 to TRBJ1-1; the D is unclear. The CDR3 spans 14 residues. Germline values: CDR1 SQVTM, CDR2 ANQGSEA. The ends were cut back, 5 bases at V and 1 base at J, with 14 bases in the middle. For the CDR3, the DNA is TGCAGCGTTATGACACACCAAAGGAACACTGAAGCTTTCTTT. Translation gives CSVMTHQRNTEAFF. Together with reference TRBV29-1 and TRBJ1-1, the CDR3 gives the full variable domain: SAVISQKPSRDICQRGTSLTIQCQVDSQVTMMFWYRQQPGQSLTLIATANQGSEATYESGFVIDKFPISRPNLTFSTLTVSNMSPEDSSIYLCSVMTHQRNTEAFFGQGTRLTVV.